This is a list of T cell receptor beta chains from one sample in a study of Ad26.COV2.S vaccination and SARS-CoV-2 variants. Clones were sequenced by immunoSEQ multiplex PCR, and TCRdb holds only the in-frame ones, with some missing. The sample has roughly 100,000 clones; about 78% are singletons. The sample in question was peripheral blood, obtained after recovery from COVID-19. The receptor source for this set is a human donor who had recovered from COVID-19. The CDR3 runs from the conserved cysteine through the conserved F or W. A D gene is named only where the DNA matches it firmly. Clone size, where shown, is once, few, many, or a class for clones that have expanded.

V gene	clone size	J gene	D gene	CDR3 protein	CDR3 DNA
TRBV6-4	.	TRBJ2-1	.	CASKIHREAHEQFF	TGTGCCAGTAAGATTCACAGGGAGGCCCATGAGCAGTTCTTC
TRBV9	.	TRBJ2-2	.	CASSVEPANTGELFF	TGTGCCAGCAGCGTAGAGCCAGCGAACACCGGGGAGCTGTTTTTT
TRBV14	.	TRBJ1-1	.	CASSQELFIGGIEAFF	TGTGCCAGCAGCCAAGAATTATTTATCGGGGGGATCGAGGCTTTCTTT
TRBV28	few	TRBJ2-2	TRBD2	CATQEGLAGVRELFF	TGTGCCACCCAAGAGGGGCTAGCGGGAGTCCGGGAGCTGTTTTTT
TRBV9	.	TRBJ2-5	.	CASSVGTEETQYF	TGTGCCAGCAGCGTCGGGACGGAAGAGACCCAGTACTTC
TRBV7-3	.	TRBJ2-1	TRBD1	CASSLTGTGASEQFF	TGTGCCAGCAGCCTAACCGGGACAGGGGCTAGTGAGCAGTTCTTC
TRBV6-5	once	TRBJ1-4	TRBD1	CASAATGVANEKLFF	TGTGCCAGCGCCGCGACAGGGGTGGCTAATGAAAAACTGTTTTTT
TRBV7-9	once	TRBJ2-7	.	CASSLGEVQYF	TGTGCCAGCAGCTTAGGGGAGGTGCAGTACTTC
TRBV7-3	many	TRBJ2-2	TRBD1	CASSDRDRRVKTGELFF	TGTGCCAGCAGCGATCGGGACAGAAGGGTCAAAACCGGGGAGCTGTTTTTT
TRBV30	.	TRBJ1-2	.	CAFRSHGYTF	TGTGCCTTCCGTAGCCATGGCTACACCTTC
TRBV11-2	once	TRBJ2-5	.	CASSLDSLGAFGEETQYF	TGTGCCAGCAGCTTAGATAGCCTCGGGGCGTTCGGGGAGGAGACCCAGTACTTC
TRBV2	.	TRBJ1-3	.	CASSGRGGNTIYF	TGTGCCAGCAGTGGGCGGGGGGGAAACACCATATATTTT
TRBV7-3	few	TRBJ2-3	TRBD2	CASSLGTSSDTQYF	TGTGCCAGCAGCTTGGGGACTAGTTCAGATACGCAGTATTTT
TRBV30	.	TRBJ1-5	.	CACAGINQPQHF	TGTGCCTGCGCAGGGATTAATCAGCCCCAGCATTTT
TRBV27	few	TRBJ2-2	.	CASSLAGELFF	TGTGCCAGCAGTTTAGCCGGGGAGCTGTTTTTT
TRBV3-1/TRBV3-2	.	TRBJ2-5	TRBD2	CASSLAGDPKIQETQYF	TGTGCCAGCAGCCTTGCGGGGGACCCCAAAATCCAAGAGACCCAGTACTTC
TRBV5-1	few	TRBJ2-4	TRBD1	CASSRAPGTAGNIQYF	TGCGCCAGCAGCCGAGCCCCCGGGACAGCCGGAAACATTCAGTACTTC
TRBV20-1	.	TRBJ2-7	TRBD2	CSASQAGGLTEQYF	TGCAGTGCTAGTCAAGCGGGGGGGTTGACCGAGCAGTACTTC
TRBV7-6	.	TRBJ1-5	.	CASSANQLDQPQHF	TGTGCCAGCAGCGCTAATCAGTTGGATCAGCCCCAGCATTTT
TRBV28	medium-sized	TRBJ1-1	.	CASKLGGTEAFF	TGTGCCAGCAAACTCGGAGGCACTGAAGCTTTCTTT
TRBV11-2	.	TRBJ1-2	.	CASSLAGYPDGYTF	TGTGCCAGCAGCTTAGCCGGATATCCGGATGGCTACACCTTC
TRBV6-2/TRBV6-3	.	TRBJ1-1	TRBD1	CASSSHGTGNTEAFF	TGTGCCAGCAGTTCGCATGGGACAGGGAACACTGAAGCTTTCTTT
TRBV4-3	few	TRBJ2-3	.	CASSQEAAPTDTQYF	TGCGCCAGCAGCCAAGAGGCAGCACCCACAGATACGCAGTATTTT